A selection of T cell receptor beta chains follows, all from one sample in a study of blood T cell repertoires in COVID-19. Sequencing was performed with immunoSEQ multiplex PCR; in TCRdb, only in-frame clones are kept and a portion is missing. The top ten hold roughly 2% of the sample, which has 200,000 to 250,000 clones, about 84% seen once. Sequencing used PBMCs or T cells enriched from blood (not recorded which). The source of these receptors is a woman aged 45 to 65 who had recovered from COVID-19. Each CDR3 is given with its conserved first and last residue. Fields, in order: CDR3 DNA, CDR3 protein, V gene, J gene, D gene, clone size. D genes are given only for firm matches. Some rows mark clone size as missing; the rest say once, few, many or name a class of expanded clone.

DNA: TGTGCCAGCTCACCCGGGACAGATCAGCCCCAGCATTTT; CDR3: CASSPGTDQPQHF; V: TRBV18; J: TRBJ1-5; D: TRBD1; size: .
DNA: TGTGCCAGCAGCTTCGGGACACCATCGGCTAATGAAAAACTGTTTTTT; CDR3: CASSFGTPSANEKLFF; V: TRBV5-4; J: TRBJ1-4; D: .; size: .
DNA: TGTGCCAGAAAGGCGCCCCAGGACTATGGCTACACCTTC; CDR3: CARKAPQDYGYTF; V: TRBV7-5; J: TRBJ1-2; D: .; size: .
DNA: TGTGCCATCAGTGAGGGGGACAGTCGATTCACTGAAGCTTTCTTT; CDR3: CAISEGDSRFTEAFF; V: TRBV10-3; J: TRBJ1-1; D: TRBD1; size: .
DNA: TGCGCCAGCAGCCAAGAGTTCAGGCGGGGGGGATACAATGAGCAGTTCTTC; CDR3: CASSQEFRRGGYNEQFF; V: TRBV4-3; J: TRBJ2-1; D: TRBD2; size: .
DNA: TGTGCCAGCAGTCCCCTGGCCCTAAAAGCGGGGGTTAAAGAGACCCAGTACTTC; CDR3: CASSPLALKAGVKETQYF; V: TRBV6-2/TRBV6-3; J: TRBJ2-5; D: TRBD2; size: .
DNA: TGTGCCAGCTCACCAGGGACAGGTAACGCTTTCTTT; CDR3: CASSPGTGNAFF; V: TRBV18; J: TRBJ1-1; D: TRBD1; size: .
DNA: TGCGCCAGCAGTCAATCGTGGAGGGTTGGGAGTGAAAAACTGTTTTTT; CDR3: CASSQSWRVGSEKLFF; V: TRBV23-1; J: TRBJ1-4; D: .; size: .
DNA: TGCGCCAGCAGCCTAGCGACCGTCTCTGGAAACACCATATATTTT; CDR3: CASSLATVSGNTIYF; V: TRBV4-3; J: TRBJ1-3; D: .; size: .
DNA: TGTGCCAGCAGTTCTCAGGGACTAGCTTCAGATACGCAGTATTTT; CDR3: CASSSQGLASDTQYF; V: TRBV6-5; J: TRBJ2-3; D: TRBD2; size: .
DNA: TGTGCCAGCTCACCACCGTTAGGACTAGCCACAGATACGCAGTATTTT; CDR3: CASSPPLGLATDTQYF; V: TRBV18; J: TRBJ2-3; D: TRBD2; size: .
DNA: TGTGCCAGCAGCTTAGATGGAGCGGGACTTTACAATGAGCAGTTCTTC; CDR3: CASSLDGAGLYNEQFF; V: TRBV7-3; J: TRBJ2-1; D: TRBD2; size: .
DNA: TGTGCCAGCAGCCTACCTGCCCTAGCGGGAGGAGGGAATGAGCAGTTCTTC; CDR3: CASSLPALAGGGNEQFF; V: TRBV5-6; J: TRBJ2-1; D: TRBD2; size: .
DNA: TGTGCCAGCAGCTTTTTCGCGGATCAGCCCCAGCATTTT; CDR3: CASSFFADQPQHF; V: TRBV11-3; J: TRBJ1-5; D: .; size: .
DNA: TGTGCCAGCAGCCAAGTATCGGGAATTGAACAGTACTTC; CDR3: CASSQVSGIEQYF; V: TRBV3-1/TRBV3-2; J: TRBJ2-7; D: .; size: .
DNA: TGTGCCAGCAGCTTGGGGGCCCTGGCGGAGAATTCACCCCTCCACTTT; CDR3: CASSLGALAENSPLHF; V: TRBV7-2; J: TRBJ1-6; D: .; size: .
DNA: TGTGCCAGCAGTTACGACGTCCTAGCGGGAGGCCCACTATACACAGATACGCAGTATTTT; CDR3: CASSYDVLAGGPLYTDTQYF; V: TRBV6-2/TRBV6-3; J: TRBJ2-3; D: TRBD2; size: once
DNA: TGTGCCAGCAGCTCAGTAGACAGGGAGGATGAGCAGTTCTTC; CDR3: CASSSVDREDEQFF; V: TRBV7-2; J: TRBJ2-1; D: .; size: .
DNA: TGTGCCAGTAGTTTAGGGCAGGAAGCTTTCTTT; CDR3: CASSLGQEAFF; V: TRBV19; J: TRBJ1-1; D: .; size: once
DNA: TGTGCCAGCTCCCATGACAGGGCCACTGAAGCTTTCTTT; CDR3: CASSHDRATEAFF; V: TRBV18; J: TRBJ1-1; D: TRBD1; size: .
DNA: TGCGCCAGCAGCCAAGATCTTTTGGACGGACGGAGGGAAAAACTGTTTTTT; CDR3: CASSQDLLDGRREKLFF; V: TRBV4-3; J: TRBJ1-4; D: .; size: .
DNA: TGTGCCAGCAGTCCGACAGGGTACCACGAGCAGTACTTC; CDR3: CASSPTGYHEQYF; V: TRBV6-2/TRBV6-3; J: TRBJ2-7; D: TRBD1; size: .
DNA: TGCGCCAGCAGCTACCAGACAGGGGGTATTTACGAGCAGTACTTC; CDR3: CASSYQTGGIYEQYF; V: TRBV5-1; J: TRBJ2-7; D: TRBD1; size: .
DNA: TGTGCCAGCAGATCGGCCGGGACAGGGAAAGAGACCCAGTACTTC; CDR3: CASRSAGTGKETQYF; V: TRBV7-9; J: TRBJ2-5; D: TRBD1; size: .
DNA: TGTGCCAGCAGCCAATCCTCTAGCGGGGGTGGCTCGCAGTATTTT; CDR3: CASSQSSSGGGSQYF; V: TRBV14; J: TRBJ2-3; D: TRBD2; size: .
DNA: TGCGCCAGCAGCCAGCAGGGTGCCGAGCAGTACTTC; CDR3: CASSQQGAEQYF; V: TRBV4-1; J: TRBJ2-7; D: .; size: .
DNA: TGTGCCAGCAGCTTACTAGCGGGGACGTTTTCCGGGGAGCTGTTTTTT; CDR3: CASSLLAGTFSGELFF; V: TRBV7-9; J: TRBJ2-2; D: TRBD2; size: .
DNA: TGTGCCATCAGTGAGTCCTTCGGGGGGCTAGGAAACACCATATATTTT; CDR3: CAISESFGGLGNTIYF; V: TRBV10-3; J: TRBJ1-3; D: .; size: .
DNA: TGTGCCAGCAGCTTAGCGCGGAACACAGATACGCAGTATTTT; CDR3: CASSLARNTDTQYF; V: TRBV7-6; J: TRBJ2-3; D: .; size: .
DNA: TGTGCCAGCAGGTCCGGGACTAACTCCTACGAGCAGTACTTC; CDR3: CASRSGTNSYEQYF; V: TRBV6-6; J: TRBJ2-7; D: TRBD2; size: .
DNA: TGTGCCAGCAGTTTCAGGGGGCCCTCCTACGAGCAGTACTTC; CDR3: CASSFRGPSYEQYF; V: TRBV28; J: TRBJ2-7; D: TRBD1; size: .
DNA: TGTGCCAGTAGTACTCGACAGGGGTTTGTCGACGAGCAGTACTTC; CDR3: CASSTRQGFVDEQYF; V: TRBV19; J: TRBJ2-7; D: TRBD1; size: few
DNA: TGTGCCAGCAGAGCAGGGGGCCAAGAGACCCAGTACTTC; CDR3: CASRAGGQETQYF; V: TRBV6-5; J: TRBJ2-5; D: TRBD1; size: .
DNA: TGTGCCAGCACCTGGGGGGACACTGAAGCTTTCTTT; CDR3: CASTWGDTEAFF; V: TRBV12-3/TRBV12-4; J: TRBJ1-1; D: .; size: .
DNA: TGTGCCAGCAGCCCCCGTTCGCGGGGGCCAAACAATGAGCAGTTCTTC; CDR3: CASSPRSRGPNNEQFF; V: TRBV6-2/TRBV6-3; J: TRBJ2-1; D: .; size: many